This T cell receptor (beta chain) was observed in a study of blood T cell repertoires in COVID-19 (TCRdb year 2020). As for the study more broadly: Collaborator samples came from the United States, Italy and Spain and covered acute and convalescent phases of COVID-19. Deeply sampled blood TCRbeta repertoires from subjects exposed to, actively infected with, or recovered from COVID-19 were included in the dataset. The samples were drawn from the first 160 participants of the ongoing ImmuneRACE study and from 950 to 1,500 subjects provided by 6 global collaborators. The repertoires were released in a freely available public database meant as a resource for research on the immune response to SARS-CoV-2. Where available, HLA class I and class II types were obtained from metadata supplied by the sample provider rather than from assay-based typing. The material from the prospective study consisted of cDNA or gDNA derived from T cells, B-cell-depleted T cells, or PBMCs. A de-identified subject ID, COVID-19 status, age in years and sex were almost always included in the sample metadata. General conclusions and limits of the study: Clinical and demographic metadata were provided uncurated, with the amount varying by source and participant.

The CDR3, cysteine through phenylalanine, is 14 amino acids long. The only DNA kept is the CDR3, 42 bases in frame from the first base. Reading the germline V gene gives CDR1 SQVTM and CDR2 ANQGSEA. Unmatched junction bases come to 3, with V trimmed by 3 bases and J by 3 bases. Collaborating institutions collected whole blood in K2EDTA tubes following their own protocols. For TCRbeta analysis, collaborators shipped samples as frozen whole blood, isolated PBMCs, or DNA extracted from either of those sample types. Concerning this clone itself: Its antigen is unknown. Within one base of it there is no much larger clone, and no base qualities were kept.

The immunoSEQ Assay, a bias-controlled multiplex PCR, was used to amplify TCRbeta CDR3 regions from genomic DNA. In the original analysis: The number of nucleated cells in each sample was estimated from the amplification of reference gene primers within the assay. To quantify the absolute abundance of each unique TCRbeta CDR3 rearrangement, sequence reads were collapsed and filtered. For each sample, productive Simpson clonality was calculated as the square root of Simpson's diversity index across productive rearrangements. The table was pulled from immuneACCESS by TCRdb, which kept in-frame rearrangements only. Such tables lose some clones; where checked, under half of the loss comes from unresolved V genes, and the rest has no known cause. V, J and clone size reflect that table, while D and trimming were determined from the DNA. Here the sample has tens of thousands of clones; roughly 86% occur a single time. The ten largest account for roughly 5% of the sample.

The receptor chain draws on TRBV29-1 and TRBJ2-2; 8 central bases correspond to TRBD1. This TCR was recovered from a man aged 45-65 years with active or convalescent COVID-19. Material: peripheral blood. This receptor has the CDR3 CSVERQGYTGELFF. The DNA sequence follows: TGCAGCGTTGAGAGACAGGGGTACACCGGGGAGCTGTTTTTT.